This section outlines one T cell receptor (beta chain) sequence together with its context. This entry is derived from a study of blood T cell repertoires in COVID-19. This table comes from immunoSEQ multiplex PCR, and its TCRdb copy is limited to in-frame clones, with some not included. The table records tens of thousands of clones, approximately 85% of them present only once. From germline, CDR1 is SEHNR and CDR2 FQNEAQ (reference sequence). V lost 1 base and J 4 bases, leaving 16 bases between the germline ends. This CDR3 region has 17 residues. This receptor was obtained from a woman older than 75 with active or convalescent COVID-19. The rearrangement links TRBV7-9 to TRBJ2-2, with D tentatively TRBD2 (5 bases). The sequenced material came from peripheral blood. In DNA form, the CDR3 reads TGTGCCAGCAGCTTAGTTGTTTCTTCGAGCGGCACCGGGGAGCTGTTTTTT. Protein: CASSLVVSSSGTGELFF.